Below are 15 T cell receptor beta chains sequenced from a single sample in a study of T cell responses to AZD1222 COVID-19 vaccine. The repertoire was sequenced with immunoSEQ multiplex PCR; TCRdb's copy has only in-frame clones and lacks some. The sample contains 110,000 or so clones, 87% of which appear only once. This sample comprised peripheral blood, obtained on day 0 of AZD1222 vaccination. The receptors stem from an adult in good health.

The chain carries TRBV7-2 and TRBJ1-2, with no clear D. This CDR3 has 14 residues. Trimming stripped 5 bases from V and 3 bases from J, with 13 bases between. Germline CDR1 is SGHTA and CDR2 is FQGNSA. DNA of the CDR3: TGTGCCAGCAGCGTCCAGCTGGGCTACTATGGCTACACCTTC. Residues: CASSVQLGYYGYTF. Full variable domain (remainder filled in from reference TRBV7-2 and TRBJ1-2): GAGVSQSPSNKVTEKGKDVELRCDPISGHTALYWYRQSLGQGLEFLIYFQGNSAPDKSGLPSDRFSAERTGGSVSTLTIQRTQQEDSAVYLCASSVQLGYYGYTFGSGTRLTVV.

The chain has TRBV3-1 (or the pseudogene TRBV3-2) and TRBJ1-6; tentative D call: TRBD1 (6 bases). V was clipped by 3 bases and J by 9 bases, with 15 bases between them. The CDR3 totals 15 residues. CDR1 is LGHDT and CDR2 is YNNKEL in the germline V gene (reference sequence). CDR3 residues: CASSQRTDGISPLHF. CDR3 DNA: TGTGCCAGCAGCCAGCGGACAGATGGTATTTCACCCCTCCACTTT.

The chain recombines TRBV2 with TRBJ1-5, with 7 bases that match TRBD1. The V and J ends lost 1 base and 4 bases, in that order; junction bases with no gene match: 1. CDR1 is SNHLY, CDR2 FYNNEI, per germline. This CDR3 has 14 amino acids. Here the CDR3 reads CASSEGTGNQPQHF. In nucleotides, the CDR3 is TGTGCCAGCAGTGAAGGGACAGGTAATCAGCCCCAGCATTTT. The full variable domain, its missing parts supplied by reference TRBV2 and TRBJ1-5, is EPEVTQTPSHQVTQMGQEVILRCVPISNHLYFYWYRQILGQKVEFLVSFYNNEISEKSEIFDDQFSVERPDGSNFTLKIRSTKLEDSAMYFCASSEGTGNQPQHFGDGTRLSIL.

The chain recombines TRBV4-3 with TRBJ2-1; D ambiguous. CDR3 length: 14 residues. V was shortened by 1 base and J by 6 bases, with 10 bases between the two germline ends. Germline CDR1 reads LGHNA; CDR2 reads YSLEER. The CDR3 here is CASSQAKVGNEQFF. The DNA for the CDR3 is TGCGCCAGCAGCCAAGCGAAGGTGGGCAATGAGCAGTTCTTC.

The J gene is TRBJ2-3, the V gene TRBV6-5, with 12 bases lining up with TRBD2. Germline-derived CDR1 and CDR2 are MNHEY and SVGAGI. The CDR3 spans 13 residues. Trimming took 10 bases from V and 4 from J; bases not matched to a gene: 3. This CDR3 is CAILAGGPDTQYF. The DNA of the CDR3 is TGTGCCATACTAGCGGGGGGCCCAGATACGCAGTATTTT.

V and J are TRBV19 and TRBJ1-2; tentative D call: TRBD1 (6 bases). V gave up 4 bases and J gave up 0 bases, with 6 bases separating them. The CDR3 is 13 amino acids. Germline loops: CDR1 LNHDA, CDR2 SQIVND (reference sequence). CDR3 protein: CASSTGANYGYTF. The CDR3 DNA is TGTGCCAGTAGTACAGGGGCTAACTATGGCTACACCTTC.

The table lists this clone with a count of one. The chain links TRBV5-6 to TRBJ1-2; a possible D gene is TRBD1 (6 bases). The CDR3 has 16 amino acids. Germline V CDR1 and CDR2: SGHDT, YYEEEE. With 5 bases removed from V and 0 bases from J, the gap between germline ends came to 17 bases. CDR3: CASSTPGHQTNYGYTF. Written as DNA, the CDR3 is TGTGCCAGCAGTACCCCGGGACACCAAACTAACTATGGCTACACCTTC.

This chain links TRBV6-2 or TRBV6-3 with TRBJ2-2; D not resolved. CDR3 length: 16 amino acids. Germline V gene sequence: CDR1 MNHEY, CDR2 SVGEGT. Trimming removed 5 bases from V and 0 bases from J, with 13 bases in between. The CDR3 coding sequence is TGTGCCAGCAGTATGTACAGTACCGCGAACACCGGGGAGCTGTTTTTT. It translates to CASSMYSTANTGELFF.

This clone was counted a single time. The chain couples TRBV7-9 to TRBJ2-1; D ambiguous. The V and J ends lost 5 bases and 6 bases respectively, with 23 bases between them. The V gene's germline CDR1 is SEHNR and CDR2 FQNEAQ (reference sequence). This CDR3 contains 17 residues. The CDR3 sequence: CASSASGPAGRANEQFF. The CDR3 coding sequence is TGTGCCAGCAGCGCAAGTGGACCCGCCGGACGAGCCAATGAGCAGTTCTTC.

The gene calls are TRBV28 and TRBJ2-7; 8 nucleotides line up with TRBD1. This CDR3 comprises 15 residues. CDR1 and CDR2 (germline): MDHEN, SYDVKM. V gave up 4 bases and J gave up 0 bases; unmatched junction bases: 5. CDR3 residues: CASSSSGTGSYEQYF. CDR3 DNA: TGTGCCAGCAGTTCCTCCGGGACAGGCTCCTACGAGCAGTACTTC.

In its sample, this clone was seen once. The chain links TRBV4-1 to TRBJ1-5; no reliable D call. Germline V lookup: CDR1 MGHRA, CDR2 YSYEKL. The length of the CDR3 is 13 residues. With 0 bases removed from V and 6 bases from J, the gap between germline ends came to 6 bases. CDR3 in DNA: TGCGCCAGCAGCCAAGATATTAGTCAGCCCCAGCATTTT. Encoded protein: CASSQDISQPQHF.

The chain has TRBV30 and TRBJ2-7; a possible D gene is TRBD2 (6 bases). CDR1 and CDR2 from the germline V gene are GTSNPN and SVGIG (reference sequence). Deletions cut 1 base from V and 0 bases from J, with 16 bases between. The CDR3 loop spans 16 amino acids. The chain's CDR3 is CAWSGPGTASSYEQYF. CDR3 coding DNA: TGTGCCTGGAGTGGGCCCGGGACTGCGAGCTCCTACGAGCAGTACTTC.

The rearrangement links TRBV9 to TRBJ2-7; 7 bases align to TRBD2. Germline CDR1 and CDR2: SGDLS and YYNGEE. The CDR3 is made up of 15 amino acids. With 3 bases clipped from V and 0 bases from J, the junction kept 6 bases outside the gene matches. The CDR3: CASSEGGATSYEQYF. The CDR3 DNA reads TGTGCCAGCAGCGAGGGAGGGGCGACCTCCTACGAGCAGTACTTC.

This clone was detected only once. The gene calls are TRBV5-6 and TRBJ1-1; 7 bases agree with TRBD1. V lost 4 bases to trimming and J lost 3 bases; unmatched junction nucleotides: 9. CDR1 and CDR2 from the germline V gene are SGHDT and YYEEEE. This CDR3 has 15 amino acids. CDR3 nucleotide sequence: TGTGCCAGCAGCGGAAACAGGGGTGGGCACACTGAAGCTTTCTTT. Amino acids: CASSGNRGGHTEAFF.

The rearrangement joins TRBV30 to TRBJ2-7, with no clear D. The germline V and J ends were trimmed by 0 bases and 5 bases, with 2 bases remaining between them. Germline V CDR1 and CDR2: GTSNPN, SVGIG (reference sequence). The CDR3 is 10 residues long. The CDR3 nucleotides are TGTGCCTGGAGTGTACACGAGCAGTACTTC. Encoded protein: CAWSVHEQYF.